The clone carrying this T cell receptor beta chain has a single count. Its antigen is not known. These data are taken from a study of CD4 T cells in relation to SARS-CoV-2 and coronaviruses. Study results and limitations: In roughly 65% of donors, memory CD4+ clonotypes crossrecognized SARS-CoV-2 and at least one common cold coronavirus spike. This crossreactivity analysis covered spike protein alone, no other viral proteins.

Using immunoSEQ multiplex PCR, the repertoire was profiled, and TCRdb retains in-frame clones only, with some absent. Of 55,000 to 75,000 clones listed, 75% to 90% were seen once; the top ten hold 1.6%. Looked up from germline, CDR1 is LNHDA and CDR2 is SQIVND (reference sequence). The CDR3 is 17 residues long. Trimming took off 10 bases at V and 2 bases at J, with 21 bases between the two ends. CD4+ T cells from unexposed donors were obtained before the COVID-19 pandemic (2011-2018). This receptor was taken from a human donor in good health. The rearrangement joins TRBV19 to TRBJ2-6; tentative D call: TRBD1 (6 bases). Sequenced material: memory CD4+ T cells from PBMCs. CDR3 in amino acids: CATKGVGRITGANVLTF. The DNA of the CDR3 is TGTGCCACGAAGGGGGTGGGACGGATTACTGGGGCCAACGTCCTGACTTTC.